The TCR beta chain described here comes from a study of post-analysis software for immune sequencing data. Study-wide results and limits: The five TRBV segments detected at higher frequency in patients than in controls included TRBV5-6, TRBV5-1 and TRBV20-1. Multiple sclerosis patients had significantly lower normalized Chao1 diversity than controls.

J gave up 7 bases and V 6 bases, and 10 bases lay outside the gene matches. The CDR3 is 15 amino acids. Germline-derived CDR1 and CDR2 are MNHNS and SASEGT. Unique molecular identifiers were present in the TCR beta cDNA libraries. There were roughly 0.9 to 10 million T cells, and 480,000 or so cDNA molecules came from them. From the PCR reads, TCRdb called clonotypes with MiXCR, one entry per CDR3 protein. The sample lists about 820,000 distinct CDR3 sequences, around 53% occurring once. This clonotype has just a few counts. Its matching antigen is unknown. The chain links TRBV6-1 to TRBJ2-7, with 12 bases that match TRBD1. Source material: blood. The sequence was obtained from a girl aged 10-17 years with multiple sclerosis. This CDR3 is CASRVLGQGACEQYF. In DNA form, the CDR3 reads TGTGCCAGCAGGGTATTGGGACAGGGGGCTTGTGAGCAGTACTTC.